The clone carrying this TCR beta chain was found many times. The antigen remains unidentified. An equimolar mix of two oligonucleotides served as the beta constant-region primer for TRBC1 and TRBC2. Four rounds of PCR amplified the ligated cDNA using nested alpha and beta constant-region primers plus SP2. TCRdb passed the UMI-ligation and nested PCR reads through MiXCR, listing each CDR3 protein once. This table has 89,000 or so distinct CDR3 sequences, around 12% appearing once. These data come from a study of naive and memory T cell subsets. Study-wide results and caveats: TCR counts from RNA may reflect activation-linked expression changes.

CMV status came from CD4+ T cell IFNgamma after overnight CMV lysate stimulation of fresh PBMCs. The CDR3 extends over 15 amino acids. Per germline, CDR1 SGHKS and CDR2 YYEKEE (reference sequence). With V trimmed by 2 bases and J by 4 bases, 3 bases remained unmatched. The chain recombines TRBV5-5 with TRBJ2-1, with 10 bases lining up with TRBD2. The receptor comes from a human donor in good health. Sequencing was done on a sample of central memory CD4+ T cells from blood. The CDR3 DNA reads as TGTGCCAGCAGCTTAAGGACTAGCGGTTACAATGAGCAGTTCTTC. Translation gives CASSLRTSGYNEQFF.